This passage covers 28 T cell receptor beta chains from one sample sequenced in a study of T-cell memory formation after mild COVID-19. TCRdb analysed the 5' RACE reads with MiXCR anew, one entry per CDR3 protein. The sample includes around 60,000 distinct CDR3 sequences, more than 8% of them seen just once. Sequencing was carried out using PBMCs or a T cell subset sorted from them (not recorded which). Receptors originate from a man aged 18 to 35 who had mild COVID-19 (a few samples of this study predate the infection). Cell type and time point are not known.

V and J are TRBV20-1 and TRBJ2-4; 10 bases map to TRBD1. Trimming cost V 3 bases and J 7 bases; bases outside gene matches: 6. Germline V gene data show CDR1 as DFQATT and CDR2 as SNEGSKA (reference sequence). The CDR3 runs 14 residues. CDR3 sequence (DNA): TGCAGTGCTAGGCCAGGACAGGGGGTCAACATTCAGTACTTC. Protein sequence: CSARPGQGVNIQYF.

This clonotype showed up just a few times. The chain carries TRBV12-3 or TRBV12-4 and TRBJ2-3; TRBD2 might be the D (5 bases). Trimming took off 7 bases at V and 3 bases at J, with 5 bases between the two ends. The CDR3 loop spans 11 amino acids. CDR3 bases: TGTGCCAGCACGGGAACAGATACGCAGTATTTT. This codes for CASTGTDTQYF.

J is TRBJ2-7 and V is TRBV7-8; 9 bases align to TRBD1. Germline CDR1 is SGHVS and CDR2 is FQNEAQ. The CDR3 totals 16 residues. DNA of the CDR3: TGTGCCGGCAGCTTAGGGGAGACGACAGGGGGCTACGAGCAGTACGTC. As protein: CAGSLGETTGGYEQYV.

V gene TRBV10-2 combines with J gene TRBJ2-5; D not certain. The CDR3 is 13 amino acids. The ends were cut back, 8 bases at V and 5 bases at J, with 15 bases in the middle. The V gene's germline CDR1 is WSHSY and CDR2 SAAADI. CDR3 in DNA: TGCGCCAGCTCGGTTTCAGGCCGGGAGACCCAGTACTTC. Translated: CASSVSGRETQYF.

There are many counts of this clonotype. The chain's CDR3 is CASSGGGQGSYEQYF. CDR3 in DNA: TGCGCCAGCAGCGGGGGAGGACAGGGGTCCTACGAGCAGTACTTC. The chain is built from TRBV5-1 and TRBJ2-7, with 9 positions matching TRBD1. Germline CDR1 reads SGHRS; CDR2 reads YFSETQ. With V trimmed by 4 bases and J by 1 base, 6 bases remained unmatched. This CDR3 contains 15 residues.

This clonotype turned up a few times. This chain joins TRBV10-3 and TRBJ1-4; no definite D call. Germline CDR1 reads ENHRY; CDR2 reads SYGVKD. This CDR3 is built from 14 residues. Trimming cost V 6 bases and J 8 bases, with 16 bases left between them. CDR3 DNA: TGTGCCATCAGCGGACGGGGAGCGGGCGAAAAACTGTTTTTT. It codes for CAISGRGAGEKLFF.

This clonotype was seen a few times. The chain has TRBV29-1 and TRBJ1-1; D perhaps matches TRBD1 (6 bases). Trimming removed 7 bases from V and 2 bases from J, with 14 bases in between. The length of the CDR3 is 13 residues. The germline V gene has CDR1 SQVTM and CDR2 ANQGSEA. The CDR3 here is CSGRTEPNTEAFF. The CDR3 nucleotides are TGCAGCGGACGGACAGAACCTAACACTGAAGCTTTCTTT.

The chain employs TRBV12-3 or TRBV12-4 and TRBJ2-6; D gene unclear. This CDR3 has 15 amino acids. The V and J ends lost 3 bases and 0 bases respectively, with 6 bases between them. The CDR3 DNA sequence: TGTGCCAGCAGTTTCGACACCTCTGGGGCCAACGTCCTGACTTTC. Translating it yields CASSFDTSGANVLTF.

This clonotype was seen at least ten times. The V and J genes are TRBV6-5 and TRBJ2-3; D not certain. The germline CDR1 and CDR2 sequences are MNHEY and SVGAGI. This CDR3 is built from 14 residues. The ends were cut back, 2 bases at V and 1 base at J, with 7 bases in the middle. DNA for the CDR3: TGTGCCAGCAGTTACCGAGAAGGCACAGATACGCAGTATTTT. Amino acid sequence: CASSYREGTDTQYF.

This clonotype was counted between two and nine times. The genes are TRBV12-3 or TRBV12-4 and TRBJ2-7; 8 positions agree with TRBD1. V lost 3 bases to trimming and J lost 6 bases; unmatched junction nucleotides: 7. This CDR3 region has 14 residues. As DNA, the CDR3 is TGTGCCAGCAGTTTCCGGACAGGGTCGGGCGAGCAGTACTTC. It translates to CASSFRTGSGEQYF.

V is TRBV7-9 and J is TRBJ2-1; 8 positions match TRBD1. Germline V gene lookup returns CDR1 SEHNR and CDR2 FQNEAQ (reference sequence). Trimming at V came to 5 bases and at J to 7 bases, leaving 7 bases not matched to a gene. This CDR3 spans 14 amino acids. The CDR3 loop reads CASSGRGLMNEQFF. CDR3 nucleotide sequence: TGTGCCAGCAGCGGCAGGGGGCTTATGAATGAGCAGTTCTTC.

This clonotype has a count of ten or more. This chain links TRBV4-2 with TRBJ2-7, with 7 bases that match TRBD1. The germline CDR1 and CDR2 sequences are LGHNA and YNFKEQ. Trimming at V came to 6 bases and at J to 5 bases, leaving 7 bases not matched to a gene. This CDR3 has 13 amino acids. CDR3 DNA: TGTGCCAGCAGTTCGACAGGGTCCCACGAGCAGTACTTC. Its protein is CASSSTGSHEQYF.

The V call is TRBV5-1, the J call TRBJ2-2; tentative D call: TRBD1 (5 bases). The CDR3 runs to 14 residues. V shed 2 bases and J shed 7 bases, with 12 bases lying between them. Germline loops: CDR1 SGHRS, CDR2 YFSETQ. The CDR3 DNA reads TGCGCCAGCAGCTTTGACAGAAGTTTCGGGGAGCTGTTTTTT. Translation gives CASSFDRSFGELFF.

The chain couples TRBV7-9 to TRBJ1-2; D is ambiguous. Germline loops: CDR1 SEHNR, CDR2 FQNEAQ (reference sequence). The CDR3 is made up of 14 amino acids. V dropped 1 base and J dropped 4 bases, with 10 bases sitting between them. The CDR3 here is CASSLGSNFYGYTF. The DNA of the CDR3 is TGTGCCAGCAGCTTAGGATCCAACTTCTATGGCTACACCTTC. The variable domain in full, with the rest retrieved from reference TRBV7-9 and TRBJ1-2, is DTGVSQNPRHKITKRGQNVTFRCDPISEHNRLYWYRQTLGQGPEFLTYFQNEAQLEKSRLLSDRFSAERPKGSFSTLEIQRTEQGDSAMYLCASSLGSNFYGYTFGSGTRLTVV.

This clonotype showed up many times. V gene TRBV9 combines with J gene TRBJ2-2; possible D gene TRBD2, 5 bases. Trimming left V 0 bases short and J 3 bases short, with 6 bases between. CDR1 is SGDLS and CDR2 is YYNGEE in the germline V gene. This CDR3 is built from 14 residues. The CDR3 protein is CASSVAGDTGELFF. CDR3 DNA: TGTGCCAGCAGCGTAGCCGGGGACACCGGGGAGCTGTTTTTT.

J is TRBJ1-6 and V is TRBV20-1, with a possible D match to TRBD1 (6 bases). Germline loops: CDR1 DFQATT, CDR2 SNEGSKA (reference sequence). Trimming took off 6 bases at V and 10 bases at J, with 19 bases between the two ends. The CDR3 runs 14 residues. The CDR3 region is CSATNRAGVSPLHF. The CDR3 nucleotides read TGCAGTGCAACGAACAGGGCCGGGGTGTCACCCCTCCACTTT.

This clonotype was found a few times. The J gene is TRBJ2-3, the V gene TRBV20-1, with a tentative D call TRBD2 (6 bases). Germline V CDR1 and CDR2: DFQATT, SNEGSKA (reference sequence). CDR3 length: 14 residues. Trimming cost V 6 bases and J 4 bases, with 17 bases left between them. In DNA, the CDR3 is TGCAGTGCCGGTCGGGCAGCGGGTTCAGATACGCAGTATTTT. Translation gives CSAGRAAGSDTQYF.

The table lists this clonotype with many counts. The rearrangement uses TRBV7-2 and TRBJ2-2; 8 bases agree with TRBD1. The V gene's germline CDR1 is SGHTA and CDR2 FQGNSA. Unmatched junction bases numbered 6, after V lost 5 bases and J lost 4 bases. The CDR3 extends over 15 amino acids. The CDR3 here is CASSGQGARTGELFF. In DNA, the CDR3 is TGTGCCAGCAGCGGGCAGGGGGCGCGCACCGGGGAGCTGTTTTTT.

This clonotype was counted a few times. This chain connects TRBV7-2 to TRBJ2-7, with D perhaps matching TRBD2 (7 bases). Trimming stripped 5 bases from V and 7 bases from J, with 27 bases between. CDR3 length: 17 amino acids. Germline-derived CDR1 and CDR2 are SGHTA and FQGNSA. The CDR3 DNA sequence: TGTGCCAGCAGCCCCTGGATCGCTGGCGGGGGCCTTCATGAGCAGTACTTC. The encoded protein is CASSPWIAGGGLHEQYF.

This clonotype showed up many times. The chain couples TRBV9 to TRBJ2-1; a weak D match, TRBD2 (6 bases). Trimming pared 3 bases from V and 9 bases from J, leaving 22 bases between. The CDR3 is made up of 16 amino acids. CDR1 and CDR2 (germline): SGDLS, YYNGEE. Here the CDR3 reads CASSATRASEVTEQFF. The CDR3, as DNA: TGTGCCAGCAGCGCCACTCGGGCTAGCGAGGTAACTGAGCAGTTCTTC.

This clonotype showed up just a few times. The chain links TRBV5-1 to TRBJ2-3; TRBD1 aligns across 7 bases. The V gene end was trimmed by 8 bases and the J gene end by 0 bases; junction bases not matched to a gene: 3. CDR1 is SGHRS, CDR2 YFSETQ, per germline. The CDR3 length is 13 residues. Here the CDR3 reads CASTGASTDTQYF. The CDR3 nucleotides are TGCGCCAGTACAGGGGCTAGCACAGATACGCAGTATTTT.

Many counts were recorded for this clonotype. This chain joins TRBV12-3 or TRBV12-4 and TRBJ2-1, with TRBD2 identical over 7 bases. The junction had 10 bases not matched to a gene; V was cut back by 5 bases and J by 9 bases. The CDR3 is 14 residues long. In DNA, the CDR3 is TGTGCCAGCAGTCCTCCGGGGGAGGGCGGTGAGCAGTTCTTC. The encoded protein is CASSPPGEGGEQFF.

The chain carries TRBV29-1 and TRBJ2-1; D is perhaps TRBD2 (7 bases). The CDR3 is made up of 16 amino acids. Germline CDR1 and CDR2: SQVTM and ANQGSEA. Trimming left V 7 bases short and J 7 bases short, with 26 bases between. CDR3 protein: CSAGGGGPPSGNEQFF. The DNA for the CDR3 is TGCAGCGCCGGGGGAGGGGGACCCCCGTCGGGAAATGAGCAGTTCTTC.

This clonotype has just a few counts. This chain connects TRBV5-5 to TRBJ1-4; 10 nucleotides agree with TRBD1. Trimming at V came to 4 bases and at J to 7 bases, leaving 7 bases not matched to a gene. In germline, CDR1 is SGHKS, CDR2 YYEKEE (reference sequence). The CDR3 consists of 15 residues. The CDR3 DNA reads TGTGCCAGCAGCCCCCGGGACAGGGGAAGTGAAAAACTGTTTTTT. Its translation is CASSPRDRGSEKLFF.

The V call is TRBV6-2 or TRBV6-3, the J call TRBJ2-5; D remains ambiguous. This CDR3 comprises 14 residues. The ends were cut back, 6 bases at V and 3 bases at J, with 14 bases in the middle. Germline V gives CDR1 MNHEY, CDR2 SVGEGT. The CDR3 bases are TGTGCCAGCAGCTGGGCCCGGGCAGAAGAGACCCAGTACTTC. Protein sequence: CASSWARAEETQYF.

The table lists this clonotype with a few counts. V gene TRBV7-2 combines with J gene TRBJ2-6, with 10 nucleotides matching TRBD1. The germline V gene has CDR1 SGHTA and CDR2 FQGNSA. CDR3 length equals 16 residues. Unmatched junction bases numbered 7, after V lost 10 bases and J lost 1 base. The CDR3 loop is CATPGQGSSGANVLTF. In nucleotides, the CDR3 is TGTGCCACCCCGGGACAGGGGTCTTCTGGGGCCAACGTCCTGACTTTC.

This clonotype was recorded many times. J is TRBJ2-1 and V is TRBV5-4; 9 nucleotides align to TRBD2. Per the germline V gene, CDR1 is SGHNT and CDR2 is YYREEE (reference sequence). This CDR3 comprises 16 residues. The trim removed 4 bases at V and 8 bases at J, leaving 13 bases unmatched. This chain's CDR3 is CASSTGALAGVDEQFF. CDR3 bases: TGTGCCAGCAGCACCGGAGCACTAGCGGGTGTCGATGAGCAGTTCTTC.

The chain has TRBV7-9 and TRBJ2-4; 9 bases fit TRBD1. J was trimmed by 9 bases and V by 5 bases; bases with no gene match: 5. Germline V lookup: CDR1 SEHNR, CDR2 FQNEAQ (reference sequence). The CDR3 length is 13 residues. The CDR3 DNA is TGTGCCAGCAGCACGGAGGGACAGGGCATTCAGTACTTC. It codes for CASSTEGQGIQYF. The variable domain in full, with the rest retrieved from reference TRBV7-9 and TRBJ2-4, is DTGVSQNPRHKITKRGQNVTFRCDPISEHNRLYWYRQTLGQGPEFLTYFQNEAQLEKSRLLSDRFSAERPKGSFSTLEIQRTEQGDSAMYLCASSTEGQGIQYFGAGTRLSVL.